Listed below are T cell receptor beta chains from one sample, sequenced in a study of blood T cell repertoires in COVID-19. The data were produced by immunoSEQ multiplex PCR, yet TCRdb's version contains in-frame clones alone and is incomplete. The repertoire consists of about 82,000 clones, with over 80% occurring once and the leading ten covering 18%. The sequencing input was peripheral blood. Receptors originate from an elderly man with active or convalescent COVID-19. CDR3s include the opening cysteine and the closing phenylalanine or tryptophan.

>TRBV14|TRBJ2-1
CASRRTPGTSVSAYNEQFF
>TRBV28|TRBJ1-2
CASSPQDRAEGGYTF
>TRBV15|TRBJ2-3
CATSRDLTRLTDTQYF
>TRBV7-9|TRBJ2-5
CASSLGSGSAETQYF
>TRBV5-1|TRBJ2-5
CASSLALLGRETQYF
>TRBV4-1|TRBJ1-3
CASSQGQGGPRTGNTIYF
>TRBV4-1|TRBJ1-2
CASSREIEGFNYGYTF
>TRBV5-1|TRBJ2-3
CASSLGPNTDTQYF
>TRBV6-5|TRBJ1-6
CASSYSWRDSPLHF
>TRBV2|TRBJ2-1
CASSARAPTLTEQFF
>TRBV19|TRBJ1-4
CASSMGGDEKLFF
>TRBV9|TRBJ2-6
CASSAIAGGRSGANVLTF
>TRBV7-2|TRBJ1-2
CASSIGHIYGYTF
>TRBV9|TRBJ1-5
CASSAGHSNQPQHF
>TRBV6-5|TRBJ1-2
CASTRDSYGYTF
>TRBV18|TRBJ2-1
CASSPVVSGDNEQFF
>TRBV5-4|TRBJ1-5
CASRVDNQPQHF
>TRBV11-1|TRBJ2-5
CASSQTSGGALGTQYF
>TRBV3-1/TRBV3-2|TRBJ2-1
CASSRAGEQFF
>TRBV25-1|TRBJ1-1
CASTKQGASTEAFF
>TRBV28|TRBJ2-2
CAITGESNTGELFF
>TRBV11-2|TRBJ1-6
CASSYRRASPLHF
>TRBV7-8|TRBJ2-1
CASSRFSGSEQFF
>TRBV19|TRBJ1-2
CASSIGPPNYGYTF
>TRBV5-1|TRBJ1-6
CASLNEGTRGSPLHF
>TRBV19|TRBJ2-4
CASSTPGLADAVYF
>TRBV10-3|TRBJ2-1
CAIRTTSGGDNEQFF
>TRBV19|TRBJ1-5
CASSILGARQGNQPQHF
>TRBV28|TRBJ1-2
CASGERQGAKGHGYTF
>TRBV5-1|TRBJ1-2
CASSFRGPNYGYTF
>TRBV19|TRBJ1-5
CASSIKVGASNQPQHF